The rows below give T cell receptor beta chains drawn from one sample of a study of blood T cell repertoires in COVID-19. The data were produced by immunoSEQ multiplex PCR, yet TCRdb's version contains in-frame clones alone and is incomplete. The sample includes about 230,000 clones, 84% of them seen just once. The sequenced sample consisted of peripheral blood. These TCRs come from a middle-aged woman who had recovered from COVID-19. Each CDR3 is given with its conserved first and last residue. A D gene is named only where the DNA matches it firmly. Some rows have no size entry. The others give once, few or many, or a class for an expanded clone.

V,size,D,J,DNA,CDR3
TRBV12-3/TRBV12-4,few,.,TRBJ2-5,TGTGCCAGCAGTTTACGGGAGACCCAGTACTTC,CASSLRETQYF
TRBV6-2/TRBV6-3,once,TRBD1,TRBJ1-2,TGTGCCAGCAGTGACCGGGACAGGGGCTACACCTTC,CASSDRDRGYTF
TRBV12-3/TRBV12-4,.,TRBD1,TRBJ2-1,TGTGCCAGCAGTTCCGAGACAGGGAATGAGCAGTTCTTC,CASSSETGNEQFF
TRBV7-9,.,.,TRBJ1-4,TGTGCCAGCAGCTTAGGGGAGGGGAATGAAAAACTGTTTTTT,CASSLGEGNEKLFF
TRBV5-6,.,TRBD1,TRBJ2-1,TGTGCCAGCAGCCCCGGGACAGCAGACAATGAGCAGTTCTTC,CASSPGTADNEQFF
TRBV2,.,.,TRBJ1-1,TGTGCCACACAGGGGAACACTGAAGCTTTCTTT,CATQGNTEAFF
TRBV28,.,TRBD1,TRBJ1-2,TGTGCCAGCACCGCAGGACAGGGGGCCGATGGCTACACCTTC,CASTAGQGADGYTF
TRBV7-2,.,.,TRBJ1-1,TGTGCCAGCAGCTTAGATTTAGGGGCTGTTGGGACTGAAGCTTTCTTT,CASSLDLGAVGTEAFF
TRBV19,.,TRBD1,TRBJ2-7,TGTGCCAGTAAAGACAGGGAGCACTCCTACGAGCAGTACTTC,CASKDREHSYEQYF
TRBV19,once,TRBD1,TRBJ1-2,TGTGCCAGTAGTGCGACAGGGAACTATGGCTACACCTTC,CASSATGNYGYTF
TRBV6-6,.,.,TRBJ1-1,TGTGCCAGTGAAGACAGGCAGAACACTGAAGCTTTCTTT,CASEDRQNTEAFF
TRBV5-1,.,.,TRBJ1-2,TGCGCCAGCAGCTTGATACACCAACAGGGCTACACCTTC,CASSLIHQQGYTF
TRBV28,.,TRBD2,TRBJ2-1,TGTGCCAGCAGGGGCGGGGGAGTGACCTACAATGAGCAGTTCTTC,CASRGGGVTYNEQFF
TRBV15,.,TRBD2,TRBJ2-1,TGTGCCACCAGCAGAGTTTTTTCGGGACTAGTAGGGGGTTACAATGAGCAGTTCTTC,CATSRVFSGLVGGYNEQFF
TRBV7-2,.,.,TRBJ1-5,TGTGCCAGCAGCACCCAGAATAATCAGCCCCAGCATTTT,CASSTQNNQPQHF
TRBV19,.,TRBD1,TRBJ2-3,TGTGCCAGTAGTACAACAGGGGAAGATACGCAGTATTTT,CASSTTGEDTQYF
TRBV6-1,.,.,TRBJ1-1,TGTGCCAGCATCTTTGTCGCTGAAGCTTTCTTT,CASIFVAEAFF
TRBV10-3,.,.,TRBJ1-1,TGTGCCATCAGTGAAGTAGGGAGGCAAGACACTGAAGCTTTCTTT,CAISEVGRQDTEAFF
TRBV18,.,TRBD1,TRBJ2-1,TGTGCCAGCTCACAAGGACAGGGAACCTACAATGAGCAGTTCTTC,CASSQGQGTYNEQFF
TRBV24-1,once,.,TRBJ1-2,TGTGCCACCAGTGACCCATCTAACTATGGCTACACCTTC,CATSDPSNYGYTF
TRBV30,.,TRBD2,TRBJ2-5,TGTGCCTGGAACCCGGGACTAGCGGGGGGGGTACAAGAGACCCAGTACTTC,CAWNPGLAGGVQETQYF
TRBV9,.,.,TRBJ2-1,TGTGCCAGCAGCGTATTGGCAGGTTTTTACAATGAGCAGTTCTTC,CASSVLAGFYNEQFF
TRBV5-1,.,TRBD2,TRBJ2-3,TGCGCCAGCAGCCCCCTGGGTAGCGGGGTGGGAGATACGCAGTATTTT,CASSPLGSGVGDTQYF
TRBV7-2,.,.,TRBJ2-3,TGTGCCAGCAGCTTAGCTACAGCTACAGATACGCAGTATTTT,CASSLATATDTQYF
TRBV19,.,TRBD2,TRBJ2-1,TGTGCCAGTAGTATAGAAGCGGGGGGCTACAATGAGCAGTTCTTC,CASSIEAGGYNEQFF